The 5 T cell receptor beta chains below were found in one sample sequenced in a study of T cells after yellow fever vaccination. Each CDR3 protein gets one entry after TCRdb re-called the 5' RACE reads with MiXCR. The data show approximately 610,000 distinct CDR3 sequences, about 17% seen once. Material: PBMCs, obtained 5 to 6 days after the first yellow fever vaccination. The receptors shown here come from a man younger than 35 who received the YFV17D yellow fever vaccine.

The J gene is TRBJ1-5, the V gene TRBV19; no definite D call. The CDR3 loop spans 14 amino acids. Germline CDR1 is LNHDA and CDR2 is SQIVND (reference sequence). V dropped 2 bases and J dropped 5 bases, with 10 bases sitting between them. CDR3 residues: CASSIRPLDQPQHF. The CDR3 DNA sequence: TGTGCCAGTAGTATACGGCCACTAGATCAGCCCCAGCATTTT.

V gene TRBV2 combines with J gene TRBJ2-7; 11 bases are a match to TRBD1. CDR1 SNHLY and CDR2 FYNNEI come from the germline V gene. CDR3 length: 17 residues. The trim removed 2 bases at V and 3 bases at J, leaving 9 bases unmatched. CDR3 region: CASSEQYSGTGGYEQYF. The CDR3 coding sequence is TGTGCCAGCAGTGAACAGTATTCCGGGACAGGGGGCTACGAGCAGTACTTC.

This clonotype was recorded many times. The chain recombines TRBV7-2 with TRBJ2-7; D is ambiguous. The CDR3 is 11 residues long. Deletions cut 6 bases from V and 3 bases from J, with 6 bases between. Germline V gives CDR1 SGHTA, CDR2 FQGNSA. The CDR3 DNA sequence: TGTGCCAGCAGTACCTTCTACGAGCAGTACTTC. Translation: CASSTFYEQYF. Complete variable domain (other parts from reference TRBV7-2 and TRBJ2-7): GAGVSQSPSNKVTEKGKDVELRCDPISGHTALYWYRQSLGQGLEFLIYFQGNSAPDKSGLPSDRFSAERTGGSVSTLTIQRTQQEDSAVYLCASSTFYEQYFGPGTRLTVT.

This clonotype has only a few counts. V is TRBV9 and J is TRBJ2-2; possible D gene TRBD2, 6 bases. The germline V and J ends were trimmed by 0 bases and 5 bases, with 14 bases remaining between them. CDR1 is SGDLS, CDR2 YYNGEE, per germline. CDR3 length equals 16 residues. This chain's CDR3 is CASSVDWRGETGELFF. The DNA for the CDR3 is TGTGCCAGCAGCGTAGATTGGCGGGGCGAGACCGGGGAGCTGTTTTTT.

This rearrangement joins TRBV24-1 to TRBJ2-3; 8 bases match TRBD1. This CDR3 region has 15 residues. The V gene's germline CDR1 is KGHDR and CDR2 SFDVKD. The ends lost 4 bases at V and 5 bases at J; junction bases unmatched: 7. DNA of the CDR3: TGTGCCACCAGTGACCCCGACAGGGGCGGAGATACGCAGTATTTT. As protein: CATSDPDRGGDTQYF.